The TCR beta chain described here comes from a study of blood T cell repertoires in COVID-19. Overall study context: From T cells, B-cell-depleted T cells, or PBMCs came the material, which was cDNA or gDNA.

As originally analysed: Scientists estimated how many nucleated cells there were by amplifying reference gene primers. Here immunoSEQ multiplex PCR was the method, and the copy in TCRdb shows in-frame clones only, minus some. The V and J calls and clone size come from that table; D and trimming were worked out from the DNA. The table lists hundreds of thousands of clones, 87% of them singletons. Living in 24 US areas, the participants were between roughly 18 and 89 years of age. All recovered Cohort 3 donors got two negative PCRs, got clearance, or saw symptom resolution. Per the germline V gene, CDR1 is SNHLY and CDR2 is FYNNEI. V lost 3 bases and J lost 0, with 6 bases in between. The CDR3 consists of 13 residues.

V and J are TRBV2 and TRBJ2-7; D gene unclear. This TCR came from a middle-aged woman who had recovered from COVID-19. The sequencing sample was made of PBMCs or T cells enriched from blood (not recorded which). This CDR3 is CASSDPVSYEQYF. CDR3 coding DNA: TGTGCCAGCAGTGACCCCGTCTCCTACGAGCAGTACTTC.